The 7 T cell receptor beta chains below were found in one sample sequenced in a study of OX40 agonist ivuxolimab in advanced cancers. TCRdb's copy holds only in-frame clones and misses some; the assay was immunoSEQ multiplex PCR. The sample gives 60,000 to 70,000 clones, approximately 86% of which show up once; around 0.6% is in the top ten. The source material was CD4+ or CD8+ T cells sorted from blood, sampled in a trial of the OX40 agonist ivuxolimab. These receptor sequences come from an adult with an advanced solid tumor such as melanoma, head and neck, liver or kidney cancer.

This chain uses TRBV9 with TRBJ2-3; 12 nucleotides match TRBD2. CDR3 length: 18 amino acids. V trimming: 5 bases; J trimming: 0 bases; junction bases outside the gene matches: 10. The germline V gene encodes CDR1 SGDLS and CDR2 YYNGEE. The CDR3 DNA follows: TGTGCCAGCAGTGTGGGGGTTGGGACTAGCGGGAGCACAGATACGCAGTATTTT. The encoded protein is CASSVGVGTSGSTDTQYF.

This chain joins TRBV11-2 and TRBJ2-1, with 16 bases identical to TRBD2. The germline gives CDR1 SGHAT, CDR2 FQNNGV. V was pared by 4 bases and J by 8 bases, with 2 bases of the junction left unmatched. CDR3 length equals 15 residues. This chain's CDR3 is CASSWGLAGGYEQFF. In nucleotides, the CDR3 is TGTGCCAGCAGCTGGGGACTAGCGGGAGGGTATGAGCAGTTCTTC.

The rearrangement links TRBV6-5 to TRBJ1-1; D is perhaps TRBD1 (6 bases). The CDR3 runs 13 residues. V lost 5 bases, J lost 4 bases, and 11 bases lay in between. Germline V gene data show CDR1 as MNHEY and CDR2 as SVGAGI. The CDR3 loop is CASSIQGVTEAFF. The CDR3 nucleotides are TGTGCCAGCAGTATACAGGGAGTCACTGAAGCTTTCTTT.

The J gene is TRBJ2-7, the V gene TRBV28; possibly TRBD1 or TRBD2 for D (7 bases each). Trimming stripped 6 bases from V and 0 bases from J, with 12 bases between. Looked up from germline, CDR1 is MDHEN and CDR2 is SYDVKM. This CDR3 contains 14 residues. This CDR3 reads CASSQGGTSYEQYF. The CDR3 DNA follows: TGTGCCAGCAGCCAGGGGGGGACCTCCTACGAGCAGTACTTC.

The chain is built from TRBV30 and TRBJ1-1; TRBD1 is a possible D gene (6 bases). The V end lost 0 bases, the J end lost 4 bases, and 15 bases lay between the germline ends. The CDR3 covers 15 residues. Germline V lookup: CDR1 GTSNPN, CDR2 SVGIG (reference sequence). Written as DNA, the CDR3 is TGTGCCTGGAGTGTAAGGAACAGGGTGGGCACTGAAGCTTTCTTT. Translating gives CAWSVRNRVGTEAFF.

The V call is TRBV18, the J call TRBJ1-2; D remains unclear. The CDR3 extends over 14 amino acids. Trimming left V 0 bases short and J 6 bases short, with 11 bases between. In germline, CDR1 is KGHSH, CDR2 LQKENI. CDR3 amino acids: CASSPPPEGNGYTF. CDR3 sequence (DNA): TGTGCCAGCTCACCACCGCCAGAGGGCAATGGCTACACCTTC.

The V gene is TRBV6-4, the J gene TRBJ2-2; either TRBD1 or TRBD2 may supply D (5 bases each). The CDR3 totals 12 residues. Deletions cut 8 bases from V and 5 bases from J, with 9 bases between. CDR1 is MRHNA, CDR2 SNTAGT, per germline. For the CDR3, the DNA is TGTGCCAGCGGGGGAATGACCGGGGAGCTGTTTTTT. Translated, it gives CASGGMTGELFF.